The 3 T cell receptor beta chains below were found in one sample sequenced in a study of CD8 T cells in ankylosing spondylitis. From the 5' RACE reads, TCRdb called clonotypes with MiXCR, one entry per CDR3 protein. The sample holds roughly 440,000 distinct CDR3 sequences; under 20% are singletons and the top ten take under 1.2%. These receptors' targets are unknown. Notes on the study in general: What seemed typical of ankylosing spondylitis blood was a TCR beta motif built from several highly homologous variants.

Sequencing was carried out using blood, either unsorted or a sorted T cell fraction (not recorded which). The receptors here all came from a male donor with ankylosing spondylitis.

A few counts support this clonotype. Written as DNA, the CDR3 is TGCGCCAGCAGCTTGGGTGGAGGATACCAAGAGACCCAGTACTTC. It is translated as CASSLGGGYQETQYF. The V gene is TRBV5-1, the J gene TRBJ2-5; tentatively, D is TRBD2 (5 bases). This CDR3 comprises 15 residues. The V gene's germline CDR1 is SGHRS and CDR2 YFSETQ. V lost 0 bases to trimming and J lost 0 bases, with 9 bases between them.

The rearrangement links TRBV27 to TRBJ2-7; 14 positions agree with TRBD2. Germline assignment: CDR1 MNHEY and CDR2 SMNVEV (reference sequence). V shed 10 bases and J 6 bases; nucleotides not matched to a gene: 8. The CDR3 contains 14 residues. The CDR3 reads CATSGTSGGREQYF. CDR3 coding DNA: TGTGCCACCTCCGGGACTAGCGGGGGTCGCGAGCAGTACTTC.

This rearrangement joins TRBV7-9 to TRBJ2-3; D may be TRBD2 (6 bases). This CDR3 is 14 amino acids long. Deletions cut 7 bases from V and 0 bases from J, with 11 bases between. Germline V gives CDR1 SEHNR, CDR2 FQNEAQ (reference sequence). The CDR3 DNA reads as TGTGCCAGCAAGAGCGGGCAAAGCACAGATACGCAGTATTTT. Encoded protein: CASKSGQSTDTQYF.